One TCR beta chain is described in this entry. Its specificity is not known. CDR3 and TCR beta VDJ profiling relied on genomic DNA as the template. TCRdb recomputed calls from the reads with MiXCR, one row per CDR3 protein. Of 150,000 to 200,000 distinct CDR3 sequences in the sample, around half were seen once. The sample is drawn from a study of CD8+CD57+ T cells in acquired aplastic anemia. Patients sequenced had flow cytometry evidence of CD8+CD57+ cell expansion. Among the patients, none had received any therapy at the time of blood sampling. Germline V gene data show CDR1 as LNHNV and CDR2 as YYDKDF (reference sequence). This CDR3 is 16 amino acids long. The ends lost 5 bases at V and 8 bases at J; junction bases unmatched: 12. Overall study findings and caveats: It was found that more than 25 CD8+ CDR3 sequences were shared between patients and controls.

The gene calls are TRBV15 and TRBJ2-1, with 10 nucleotides matching TRBD1. This receptor was obtained from a human donor with aplastic anemia. Sequencing input: sorted CD4+, CD8+, or CD8+CD57+ T cells (not recorded which) from PBMCs. As DNA, the CDR3 is TGTGCCACCAGCTCCTCCGGGACAGGGGTTGGCGATGAGCAGTTCTTC. This translates into CATSSSGTGVGDEQFF.